The 25 T cell receptor beta chains below were found in one sample sequenced in a study of cytomegalovirus exposure and HLA in healthy donors. PCR primers comprised 60 Vbeta and 13 Jbeta primers. Assay used: immunoSEQ multiplex PCR; TCRdb lists only in-frame clones, some missing. The repertoire includes some 180,000 clones, approximately 86% of them detected once, and approximately 1.1% sits in the top ten. The sequencing input was PBMCs. These receptors were obtained from a boy aged 2-9 years in good health and CMV-seronegative.

This clone was observed once. The same CDR3 also results from other DNA sequences found in this sample. V usage is TRBV9 and J usage is TRBJ2-3; 10 nucleotides match TRBD2. Germline V lookup: CDR1 SGDLS, CDR2 YYNGEE. The J segment lost 3 bases and the V segment lost 1 base, leaving 5 bases of the junction unmatched. This CDR3 region has 16 residues. The CDR3 DNA is TGTGCCAGCAGCGTAAAAGCGGGGGGGCTAACAGATACGCAGTATTTT. It is translated as CASSVKAGGLTDTQYF.

The chain carries TRBV6-6 and TRBJ2-1; 7 positions agree with TRBD2. V lost 4 bases, J lost 8 bases, and 8 bases stayed unmatched. The CDR3 has 14 residues. From germline, CDR1 is MNHNY and CDR2 SVGAGI (reference sequence). The CDR3 loop is CASSLGGEFYEQFF. The CDR3 DNA reads as TGTGCCAGCAGTTTGGGGGGGGAGTTCTATGAGCAGTTCTTC.

The rearrangement links TRBV7-9 to TRBJ1-2, with D perhaps TRBD1 (6 bases). CDR1 is SEHNR, CDR2 FQNEAQ, per germline (reference sequence). Trimming removed 0 bases from V and 2 bases from J, with 10 bases in between. The CDR3 totals 15 residues. CDR3 DNA: TGTGCCAGCAGCTTAGCCCGACAGGCAAACTATGGCTACACCTTC. The encoded protein is CASSLARQANYGYTF.

The genes are TRBV5-4 and TRBJ1-2; 12 positions agree with TRBD1. The CDR3 has 16 residues. V was pared by 0 bases and J by 4 bases, with 4 bases of the junction left unmatched. Looked up from germline, CDR1 is SGHNT and CDR2 is YYREEE (reference sequence). CDR3 sequence reads: CASSLEGQGARYGYTF. The CDR3 DNA sequence: TGTGCCAGCAGCTTGGAGGGACAGGGGGCGCGCTATGGCTACACCTTC.

This clone has just one count. This chain uses TRBV9 with TRBJ1-3; 9 nucleotides agree with TRBD1. CDR1 is SGDLS and CDR2 is YYNGEE in the germline V gene. This CDR3 comprises 14 residues. V was pared by 5 bases and J by 4 bases, with 4 bases of the junction left unmatched. The CDR3 loop reads CASRSGTGGNTIYF. In DNA, the CDR3 is TGTGCCAGCAGGTCCGGGACAGGGGGAAACACCATATATTTT.

The rearrangement uses TRBV5-4 and TRBJ2-5; perhaps TRBD2 as D (6 bases). The CDR3 spans 16 residues. Per the germline V gene, CDR1 is SGHNT and CDR2 is YYREEE (reference sequence). The V end lost 0 bases, the J end lost 3 bases, and 15 bases lay between the germline ends. The CDR3 reads CASSLAGLSLKETQYF. The DNA of the CDR3 is TGTGCCAGCAGCTTGGCGGGACTCTCCTTGAAAGAGACCCAGTACTTC.

The genes are TRBV28 and TRBJ2-3; maybe TRBD1 (6 bases). This CDR3 spans 14 amino acids. With 4 bases removed from V and 6 bases from J, the gap between germline ends came to 14 bases. The germline V gene has CDR1 MDHEN and CDR2 SYDVKM. CDR3 protein: CASSWQGWNDTQYF. The CDR3 bases are TGTGCCAGCAGTTGGCAGGGGTGGAACGATACGCAGTATTTT.

The chain links TRBV5-1 to TRBJ1-3, with TRBD1 as a possible D gene (5 bases). Trimming removed 0 bases from V and 0 bases from J, with 13 bases in between. Germline CDR1 and CDR2: SGHRS and YFSETQ. The CDR3 runs 17 residues. CDR3 sequence: CASSLGLGRDSGNTIYF. DNA of the CDR3: TGCGCCAGCAGCTTGGGCCTGGGGCGCGACTCTGGAAACACCATATATTTT. Full variable domain (missing parts from reference TRBV5-1 and TRBJ1-3): KAGVTQTPRYLIKTRGQQVTLSCSPISGHRSVSWYQQTPGQGLQFLFEYFSETQRNKGNFPGRFSGRQFSNSRSEMNVSTLELGDSALYLCASSLGLGRDSGNTIYFGEGSWLTVV.

Remarks on this clone: The identical CDR3 is also encoded by other nucleotide sequences in the sample. The chain combines TRBV19 with TRBJ2-7, with 8 bases that match TRBD2. Trimming at V came to 3 bases and at J to 2 bases, leaving 3 bases not matched to a gene. Germline-derived CDR1 and CDR2 are LNHDA and SQIVND (reference sequence). The length of the CDR3 is 14 residues. CDR3 in amino acids: CASSIGGGTYEQYF. The CDR3 coding sequence is TGTGCCAGTAGTATTGGCGGGGGGACCTACGAGCAGTACTTC.

The J gene is TRBJ1-4, the V gene TRBV7-9; TRBD1 matches at 9 bases. This CDR3 comprises 18 residues. The V segment lost 5 bases and the J segment 4 bases; nucleotides outside the gene matches: 14. In germline, CDR1 is SEHNR, CDR2 FQNEAQ (reference sequence). The CDR3 DNA reads as TGTGCCAGCAGCCTCGCCGGGACAGGGATCGGGTTTAATGAAAAACTGTTTTTT. Its translation: CASSLAGTGIGFNEKLFF.

The table lists this clone with a few counts. The J gene is TRBJ1-6, the V gene TRBV5-8; possible D gene TRBD1, 6 bases. The CDR3 is made up of 15 amino acids. With 1 base removed from V and 5 bases from J, the gap between germline ends came to 10 bases. Germline V lookup: CDR1 SGHTS, CDR2 YDEGEE. The DNA of the CDR3 is TGTGCCAGCAGCTTGTTTCCAGGGGATAATTCACCCCTCCACTTT. Amino acids: CASSLFPGDNSPLHF.

Notes on this clone: The junction shows a germline mismatch at one end, possibly a read error. This same CDR3 is encoded by further DNA sequences in the sample. The gene calls are TRBV6-1 and TRBJ1-6; 8 positions agree with TRBD1. The CDR3 has 14 residues. Per germline, CDR1 MNHNS and CDR2 SASEGT. CDR3 residues: CASRPTGVDSPLHF. CDR3 DNA: TGTGCCAGCAGACCGACAGGGGTAGATTCGCCCCTCCACTTT.

The rearrangement uses TRBV7-9 and TRBJ2-5; 7 bases fit TRBD2. Germline V gene lookup returns CDR1 SEHNR and CDR2 FQNEAQ (reference sequence). The V segment lost 1 base and the J segment 5 bases; nucleotides outside the gene matches: 10. CDR3 length: 16 residues. The CDR3 region has the DNA TGTGCCAGCAGCTTAGTGCCCAGGGAAGCGGGGGAGACCCAGTACTTC. Translating it yields CASSLVPREAGETQYF.

This sequence joins TRBV27 and TRBJ2-3, with 11 bases identical to TRBD2. This CDR3 region has 15 residues. Trimming at V came to 7 bases and at J to 5 bases, leaving 8 bases not matched to a gene. The germline V gene encodes CDR1 MNHEY and CDR2 SMNVEV (reference sequence). In DNA, the CDR3 is TGTGCCAGCACGATAGCGGGAGGGCCGGAAGATACGCAGTATTTT. Protein sequence: CASTIAGGPEDTQYF.

A note on this clone: The CDR3 does not close with the conserved phenylalanine or tryptophan, likely indicating a read error. No DNA is shown, since the ends of the CDR3 on it are uncertain; the CDR3 is the one TCRdb lists. The chain recombines TRBV7-2 with TRBJ2-7; TRBD2 was called by the table and not checked on the DNA. The CDR3 length is 10 residues, termini included. Germline-derived CDR1 and CDR2 are SGHTA and FQGNSA. The CDR3 sequence: CASSALGDGS.

A few counts support this clone. The rearrangement joins TRBV6-5 to TRBJ2-1, with 9 positions matching TRBD1. CDR1 and CDR2 from the germline V gene are MNHEY and SVGAGI. J lost 7 bases, V lost 8 bases, and 12 bases had no gene match. The CDR3 sequence is 15 residues long. The CDR3 region is CASGPWTGVGNEQFF. CDR3 coding DNA: TGTGCCAGCGGGCCGTGGACAGGGGTGGGGAATGAGCAGTTCTTC.

The chain joins TRBV7-6 to TRBJ1-2; D may be TRBD1 (6 bases). Trimming took off 5 bases at V and 5 bases at J, with 12 bases between the two ends. Germline V lookup: CDR1 SGHVS, CDR2 FNYEAQ. The CDR3 is made up of 13 amino acids. CDR3 coding DNA: TGTGCCAGCAGCGTGGACAGCGGTTATGGCTACACCTTC. The encoded protein is CASSVDSGYGYTF. The complete variable domain, with remaining parts taken from reference TRBV7-6 and TRBJ1-2, reads GAGVSQSPRYKVTKRGQDVALRCDPISGHVSLYWYRQALGQGPEFLTYFNYEAQQDKSGLPNDRFSAERPEGSISTLTIQRTEQRDSAMYRCASSVDSGYGYTFGSGTRLTVV.

CDR3 coding DNA: TGTGCCAGCAGTAGACCCGGACTAGTCCAAGAGACCCAGTACTTC. This codes for CASSRPGLVQETQYF. The V call is TRBV7-9, the J call TRBJ2-5; TRBD2 agrees at 7 bases. This CDR3 region has 15 residues. Germline trimming cut 6 bases from V and 1 base from J; bases unmatched to any gene: 8. Per the germline V gene, CDR1 is SEHNR and CDR2 is FQNEAQ (reference sequence).

The chain is built from TRBV5-1 and TRBJ2-3, with 10 nucleotides matching TRBD1. V shed 2 bases and J 10 bases; nucleotides not matched to a gene: 10. Per germline, CDR1 SGHRS and CDR2 YFSETQ. The CDR3 is 15 residues long. CDR3 sequence (DNA): TGCGCCAGCAGCTTAAATGACAGGGGGCTAAATGCGCAGTATTTT. It specifies CASSLNDRGLNAQYF.

The rearrangement links TRBV2 to TRBJ2-5, with D uncertain. The J call is doubtful: the DNA matches TRBJ2-7 better. The CDR3 totals 10 residues. Germline V gives CDR1 SNHLY, CDR2 FYNNEI. The CDR3 is CASSGFEQYF. The CDR3 nucleotides are TGTGCCAGCAGCGGGTTCGAGCAGTACTTC.

V and J are TRBV19 and TRBJ1-5; TRBD1 might be the D (6 bases). The V end was cut by 6 bases, the J end by 3 bases, with 12 bases between. The CDR3 contains 14 residues. Germline CDR1 reads LNHDA; CDR2 reads SQIVND (reference sequence). The CDR3, as DNA: TGTGCCAGTAGAATACAGGGCCCCAATCAGCCCCAGCATTTT. Translating it yields CASRIQGPNQPQHF.

V gene TRBV5-1 combines with J gene TRBJ2-1; D unresolved. The V end lost 4 bases, the J end lost 8 bases, and 10 bases lay between the germline ends. There are 12 residues in the CDR3. Germline V gene lookup returns CDR1 SGHRS and CDR2 YFSETQ. The CDR3 DNA reads TGCGCCAGCAGCGCCGCAAGAGATGAGCAGTTCTTC. Translating gives CASSAARDEQFF. Full variable domain (rest looked up from reference TRBV5-1 and TRBJ2-1): KAGVTQTPRYLIKTRGQQVTLSCSPISGHRSVSWYQQTPGQGLQFLFEYFSETQRNKGNFPGRFSGRQFSNSRSEMNVSTLELGDSALYLCASSAARDEQFFGPGTRLTVL.

The rearrangement uses TRBV5-1 and TRBJ2-6; 7 bases agree with TRBD1. Germline V gene data show CDR1 as SGHRS and CDR2 as YFSETQ. With 4 bases clipped from V and 4 bases from J, the junction kept 5 bases outside the gene matches. The CDR3 is 15 residues long. The CDR3 DNA is TGCGCCAGCAGCCCACAGGGGTCCGGGGCCAACGTCCTGACTTTC. The encoded protein is CASSPQGSGANVLTF.

The V gene is TRBV30, the J gene TRBJ1-5; TRBD1 matches at 7 bases. With 1 base clipped from V and 4 bases from J, the junction kept 10 bases outside the gene matches. The CDR3 spans 16 residues. Germline CDR1 reads GTSNPN; CDR2 reads SVGIG (reference sequence). The CDR3 coding sequence is TGTGCCTGGAGTGATTACTTCGGGACAGATAATCAGCCCCAGCATTTT. This translates into CAWSDYFGTDNQPQHF.

The V gene is TRBV6-5, the J gene TRBJ1-2; D uncertain. V was pared by 5 bases and J by 7 bases, with 14 bases between. Germline V gene data show CDR1 as MNHEY and CDR2 as SVGAGI. The CDR3 length is 13 residues. CDR3 region: CASSRSGGSGYTF. CDR3 DNA: TGTGCCAGCAGTCGAAGTGGAGGAAGTGGCTACACCTTC.